The present T cell receptor beta chain was sequenced within a study of shared clonotypes between healthy human individuals. Study-level findings and limits: The genetic and exposure-history diversity represented was limited by few donors. Rarefaction gave evidence that sorted-subset sequencing remained incomplete despite large depth.

The germline V gene has CDR1 LNHNV and CDR2 YYDKDF (reference sequence). CDR3 size: 16 residues. Germline trimming cut 8 bases from V and 5 bases from J; bases unmatched to any gene: 14. A word on this clone: What it recognizes is unknown.

This table comes from immunoSEQ multiplex PCR, and its TCRdb copy is limited to in-frame clones, with some not included. The sample records about 2.3 million clones, 85% to 95% being singletons. This clonotype was sampled from a man aged 18 to 35 in good health. Some clones in this sample may be carry-over from other donors' samples. V usage is TRBV15 and J usage is TRBJ1-5; 8 bases align to TRBD1. The source material was naive CD4+ T cells from PBMCs. The sample's subset: CD45RA+ positively selected. CDR3 loop: CATGGDRSGHHQPQHF. CDR3 nucleotide sequence: TGTGCCACCGGGGGGGACAGGTCTGGCCACCATCAGCCCCAGCATTTT. The variable domain in full, completed from reference TRBV15 and TRBJ1-5, reads DAMVIQNPRYQVTQFGKPVTLSCSQTLNHNVMYWYQQKSSQAPKLLFHYYDKDFNNEADTPDNFQSRRPNTSFCFLDIRSPGLGDTAMYLCATGGDRSGHHQPQHFGDGTRLSIL.